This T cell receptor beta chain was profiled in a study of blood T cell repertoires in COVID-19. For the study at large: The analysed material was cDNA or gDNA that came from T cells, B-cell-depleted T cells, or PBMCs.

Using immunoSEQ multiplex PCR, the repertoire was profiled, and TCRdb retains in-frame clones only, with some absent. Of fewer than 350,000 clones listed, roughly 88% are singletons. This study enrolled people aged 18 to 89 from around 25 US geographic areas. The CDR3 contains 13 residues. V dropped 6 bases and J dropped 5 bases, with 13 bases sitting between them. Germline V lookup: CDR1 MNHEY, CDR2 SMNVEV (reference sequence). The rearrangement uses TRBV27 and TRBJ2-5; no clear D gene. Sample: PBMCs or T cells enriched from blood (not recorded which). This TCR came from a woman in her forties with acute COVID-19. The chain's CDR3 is CASRPWVGETQYF. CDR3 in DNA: TGTGCCAGCAGGCCATGGGTGGGCGAGACCCAGTACTTC.